The 20 T cell receptor beta chains below all came from one sample that was sequenced in a study of shared clonotypes between healthy human individuals. Naive CD8 isolation took CD45RO-negative cells positively selected for CCR7 and excluded terminally differentiated effector memory CD45RA+ cells. TCRdb's copy holds only in-frame clones and misses some; the assay was immunoSEQ multiplex PCR. The profile shows under 2,000,000 clones, just under 95% of them singletons. The sequencing sample was made of naive CD8+ T cells sorted from blood. The receptor set was obtained from a young man in good health.

In regard to this clone: Additional DNA sequences in this sample encode the identical CDR3. The chain couples TRBV5-6 to TRBJ2-7; unclear D gene. Germline V gives CDR1 SGHDT, CDR2 YYEEEE. This CDR3 spans 13 amino acids. V was pared by 0 bases and J by 2 bases, with 6 bases between. The CDR3 loop reads CASSLGSTYEQYF. In DNA form, the CDR3 reads TGTGCCAGCAGCTTGGGATCTACCTACGAGCAGTACTTC.

The chain recombines TRBV9 with TRBJ2-5; D call uncertain. V was cut by 0 bases and J by 2 bases, with 11 bases left in between. CDR1 is SGDLS, CDR2 YYNGEE, per germline. This CDR3 has 15 amino acids. The CDR3 DNA sequence: TGTGCCAGCAGCGTAGGGACGGAGCTGCAAGAGACCCAGTACTTC. This codes for CASSVGTELQETQYF.

The chain carries TRBV1 and TRBJ1-1; the table assigns TRBD1, which was not confirmed against the DNA. TRBV1 is described as a pseudogene. CDR3 length equals 19 residues. CDR3 loop: CTSSQETRDRGTMNTEAFF. The CDR3 region has the DNA TGCACCAGCAGCCAAGAGACGAGGGACAGGGGAACCATGAACACTGAAGCTTTCTTT.

The chain carries TRBV27 and TRBJ2-1; D remains unclear. Germline V gene sequence: CDR1 MNHEY, CDR2 SMNVEV (reference sequence). Trimming took 5 bases from V and 5 from J, leaving 22 bases between them. This CDR3 has 17 amino acids. The CDR3 DNA reads TGTGCCAGCAGTCCCCTGGTAGGGCCTCGCGGAAACAATGAGCAGTTCTTC. It translates to CASSPLVGPRGNNEQFF.

Remarks on this clone: Other DNA variants within this sample encode the same CDR3. This chain links TRBV6-5 with TRBJ2-1, with 7 bases aligning to TRBD2. The CDR3 length is 13 residues. Germline trimming cut 6 bases from V and 5 bases from J; bases unmatched to any gene: 4. Germline V gene sequence: CDR1 MNHEY, CDR2 SVGAGI. Written as DNA, the CDR3 is TGTGCCAGCAGCCGGCTAGCGGACAATGAGCAGTTCTTC. It translates to CASSRLADNEQFF.

The V call is TRBV20-1, the J call TRBJ2-5; D is unresolved. With 1 base removed from V and 5 bases from J, the gap between germline ends came to 5 bases. Germline CDR1 is DFQATT and CDR2 is SNEGSKA (reference sequence). This CDR3 has 11 amino acids. The CDR3 region has the DNA TGCAGTGCTAGAGTGGAGGAGACCCAGTACTTC. It translates to CSARVEETQYF.

This chain uses TRBV30 with TRBJ1-5; D gene ambiguous. V lost 1 base, J lost 1 base, and 8 bases lay in between. This CDR3 comprises 14 residues. The germline gives CDR1 GTSNPN, CDR2 SVGIG (reference sequence). The CDR3 loop reads CAWSGTGSNQPQHF. CDR3 nucleotides: TGTGCCTGGAGTGGGACGGGAAGCAATCAGCCCCAGCATTTT.

The table lists this clone with a count of one. The chain employs TRBV6-1 and TRBJ2-7; 7 nucleotides line up with TRBD1. The ends lost 5 bases at V and 5 bases at J; junction bases unmatched: 12. The CDR3 runs 15 residues. Germline V gene sequence: CDR1 MNHNS, CDR2 SASEGT. CDR3 coding DNA: TGTGCCAGCAGTTCCTGGACAGGAGGCGTGGACGAGCAGTACTTC. Translating gives CASSSWTGGVDEQYF.

V usage is TRBV28 and J usage is TRBJ2-1; 9 positions match TRBD1. This CDR3 has 15 amino acids. Unmatched junction bases numbered 6, after V lost 1 base and J lost 8 bases. In germline, CDR1 is MDHEN, CDR2 SYDVKM. Here the CDR3 DNA reads TGTGCCAGCAGTTTATTACAGGGGGCTTGGGATGAGCAGTTCTTC. Its translation is CASSLLQGAWDEQFF.

V and J are TRBV6-1 and TRBJ1-3; D remains unclear. The germline CDR1 and CDR2 sequences are MNHNS and SASEGT. Trimming took 2 bases from V and 0 from J, leaving 8 bases between them. This CDR3 has 15 amino acids. CDR3 sequence (DNA): TGTGCCAGCAGTGAATGGAGTAACTCTGGAAACACCATATATTTT. This codes for CASSEWSNSGNTIYF.

The chain carries TRBV4-3 and TRBJ2-7; 7 bases are a match to TRBD1. Germline V CDR1 and CDR2: LGHNA, YSLEER. The CDR3 is made up of 15 amino acids. J was trimmed by 5 bases and V by 1 base; bases with no gene match: 8. The CDR3 DNA follows: TGCGCCAGCAGCCAAGGAGCCCAGGGGGTCAACGAGCAGTACTTC. This sequence encodes CASSQGAQGVNEQYF.

The chain employs TRBV7-9 and TRBJ2-3; TRBD2 agrees at 9 bases. CDR3 size: 15 residues. The J segment lost 4 bases and the V segment lost 7 bases, leaving 9 bases of the junction unmatched. CDR1 and CDR2 (germline): SEHNR, FQNEAQ (reference sequence). CDR3 loop: CASKPAGGLADTQYF. The CDR3 DNA follows: TGTGCCAGCAAGCCGGCGGGGGGGCTCGCAGATACGCAGTATTTT.

With regard to this clone: This specimen includes other DNA sequences encoding the same CDR3. The genes are TRBV5-6 and TRBJ2-3; the match to TRBD2 covers 8 bases. This CDR3 is built from 16 residues. Per the germline V gene, CDR1 is SGHDT and CDR2 is YYEEEE. V was clipped by 0 bases and J by 2 bases; unmatched bases: 5. CDR3 loop: CASSLGLAGLTDTQYF. DNA for the CDR3: TGTGCCAGCAGCTTGGGTCTAGCGGGCCTCACAGATACGCAGTATTTT.

The chain has TRBV11-2 and TRBJ2-5; no reliable D call. There are 12 residues in the CDR3. CDR1 is SGHAT and CDR2 is FQNNGV in the germline V gene. Trimming removed 4 bases at V and 3 bases at J, with 6 bases between. The CDR3 bases are TGTGCCAGCAGCTCATTTGAAGAGACCCAGTACTTC. Translation gives CASSSFEETQYF.

The CDR3 sequence is CASSPAGGGDGYTF. CDR3 nucleotide sequence: TGCGCCAGCAGCCCGGCAGGGGGCGGCGATGGCTACACCTTC. This chain joins TRBV5-1 and TRBJ1-2, with 8 nucleotides matching TRBD1. CDR1 and CDR2 from the germline V gene are SGHRS and YFSETQ. This CDR3 has 14 amino acids. J lost 6 bases, V lost 4 bases, and 8 bases had no gene match.

This clone was detected once. This chain joins TRBV9 and TRBJ1-1, with a tentative D call TRBD1 (6 bases). With 6 bases removed from V and 2 bases from J, the gap between germline ends came to 14 bases. CDR1 is SGDLS and CDR2 is YYNGEE in the germline V gene. The CDR3 consists of 14 residues. The CDR3 nucleotides are TGTGCCAGCACAGTCGGGGGCGAAAACACTGAAGCTTTCTTT. This translates into CASTVGGENTEAFF.

This clone has a single count. The rearrangement joins TRBV18 to TRBJ2-1; 11 positions agree with TRBD2. The CDR3 runs 16 residues. V dropped 5 bases and J dropped 6; count of bases not matched to a gene: 9. From germline, CDR1 is KGHSH and CDR2 LQKENI. CDR3 sequence: CASSDGLAGFANEQFF. CDR3 in DNA: TGTGCCAGCTCAGACGGACTAGCGGGTTTTGCCAATGAGCAGTTCTTC.

The chain couples TRBV11-3 to TRBJ2-3; 9 nucleotides align to TRBD1. The V gene's germline CDR1 is SGHNT and CDR2 YENEEA. The CDR3 sequence is 14 residues long. V shed 4 bases, J shed 3 bases, and the junction held 2 bases outside the gene matches. The CDR3 nucleotides read TGTGCCAGCAGCTCCGGGACAGGGACAGATACGCAGTATTTT. Translating gives CASSSGTGTDTQYF. Together with reference TRBV11-3 and TRBJ2-3, the CDR3 gives the full variable domain: EAGVVQSPRYKIIEKKQPVAFWCNPISGHNTLYWYLQNLGQGPELLIRYENEEAVDDSQLPKDRFSAERLKGVDSTLKIQPAELGDSAVYLCASSSGTGTDTQYFGPGTRLTVL.

V gene TRBV7-9 combines with J gene TRBJ2-2; the D gene could be TRBD1 or TRBD2 (6 bases each). The germline V gene has CDR1 SEHNR and CDR2 FQNEAQ (reference sequence). Trimming stripped 7 bases from V and 6 bases from J, with 12 bases between. This CDR3 spans 13 amino acids. CDR3 amino acids: CASTDRGPGELFF. The CDR3 region has the DNA TGTGCCAGCACCGATCGGGGGCCCGGGGAGCTGTTTTTT.

The gene calls are TRBV11-2 and TRBJ2-7; D possibly corresponds to TRBD2 (6 bases). Germline V gene data show CDR1 as SGHAT and CDR2 as FQNNGV. CDR3 size: 14 residues. Between the trimmed V and J ends, which lost 2 bases and 6 bases, there was a span of 14 bases. The CDR3 bases are TGTGCCAGCAGCTTACTAGCGTCTCCTCGCGAGCAGTACTTC. This sequence encodes CASSLLASPREQYF.